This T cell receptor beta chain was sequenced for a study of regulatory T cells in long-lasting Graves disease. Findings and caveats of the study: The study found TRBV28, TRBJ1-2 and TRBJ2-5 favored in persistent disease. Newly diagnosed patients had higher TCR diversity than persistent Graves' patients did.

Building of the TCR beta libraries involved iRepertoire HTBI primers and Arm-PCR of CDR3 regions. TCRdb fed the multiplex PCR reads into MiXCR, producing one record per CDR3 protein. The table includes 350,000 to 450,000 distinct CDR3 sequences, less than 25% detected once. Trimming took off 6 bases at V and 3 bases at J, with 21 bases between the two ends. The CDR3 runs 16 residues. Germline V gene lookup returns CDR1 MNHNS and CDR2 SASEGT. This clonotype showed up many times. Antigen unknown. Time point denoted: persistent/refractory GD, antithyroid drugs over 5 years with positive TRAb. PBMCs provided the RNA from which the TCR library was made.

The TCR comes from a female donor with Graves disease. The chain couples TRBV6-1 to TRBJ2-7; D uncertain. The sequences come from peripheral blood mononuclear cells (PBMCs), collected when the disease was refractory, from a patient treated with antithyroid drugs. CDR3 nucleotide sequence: TGTGCCAGCAGCTCCTGGCGAGGCCGCCGCGGCTACGAGCAGTACTTC. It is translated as CASSSWRGRRGYEQYF.